The 15 T cell receptor beta chains presented below share a single source sample, sequenced in a study of graft-versus-host responses after intestinal transplantation. Their recognized antigens are unknown. Assay used: immunoSEQ multiplex PCR; TCRdb lists only in-frame clones, some missing. The data show 35,000 to 50,000 clones, with about 95% seen just once and around 0.22% held by the top ten. The starting material was unstimulated CD8+ T cells sorted from spleen or lymph node cells, obtained before transplant. The source is a human donor who was the organ donor for an intestinal transplant.

The chain has TRBV5-6 and TRBJ1-1; a weak D match, TRBD1 (5 bases). Looked up from germline, CDR1 is SGHDT and CDR2 is YYEEEE. V shed 6 bases and J shed 3 bases, with 18 bases lying between them. The CDR3 length is 15 residues. The CDR3 reads CASIFMTVEDTEAFF. CDR3 DNA: TGTGCCAGCATCTTTATGACAGTAGAGGACACTGAAGCTTTCTTT.

A single count supports this clone. The V and J genes are TRBV4-1 and TRBJ2-2; D may correspond to TRBD1 or TRBD2 (5 bases each). The CDR3 is 17 amino acids. V was clipped by 4 bases and J by 1 base, with 16 bases between them. Germline assignment: CDR1 MGHRA and CDR2 YSYEKL. CDR3 coding DNA: TGCGCCAGCAGCCGCCCCGGTCGGGGACGGAACACCGGGGAGCTGTTTTTT. Translated, it gives CASSRPGRGRNTGELFF.

This chain links TRBV27 with TRBJ2-3, with a tentative D call TRBD1 (6 bases). Germline loops: CDR1 MNHEY, CDR2 SMNVEV (reference sequence). The CDR3 totals 14 residues. V dropped 1 base and J dropped 5 bases, with 10 bases sitting between them. The CDR3 DNA sequence: TGTGCCAGCAGTTTATGGCAGGGGAAAGATACGCAGTATTTT. This codes for CASSLWQGKDTQYF.

The rearrangement uses TRBV15 and TRBJ2-5; TRBD2 aligns across 7 bases. CDR1 LNHNV and CDR2 YYDKDF come from the germline V gene (reference sequence). There are 14 residues in the CDR3. V lost 8 bases, J lost 5 bases, and 11 bases stayed unmatched. CDR3 residues: CATLGGDRGETQYF. The CDR3 bases are TGTGCCACCCTGGGGGGGGACCGCGGGGAGACCCAGTACTTC.

The chain has TRBV4-1 and TRBJ2-1; 10 nucleotides align to TRBD2. The CDR3 has 16 amino acids. With V trimmed by 1 base and J by 5 bases, 5 bases remained unmatched. Germline V gene data show CDR1 as MGHRA and CDR2 as YSYEKL. The CDR3 coding sequence is TGCGCCAGCAGCCAAGTGGGTACTAGCGGGAACAATGAGCAGTTCTTC. Protein: CASSQVGTSGNNEQFF.

The genes are TRBV7-2 and TRBJ1-1, with D possibly TRBD1 on 5 matching bases. The V gene lost 3 bases and the J gene lost 4 bases, with 15 bases spanning the gap. This CDR3 has 15 residues. CDR1 is SGHTA, CDR2 FQGNSA, per germline. CDR3 amino acids: CASSFRGPSGTEAFF. As DNA, the CDR3 is TGTGCCAGCAGCTTCCGGGGCCCCTCGGGCACTGAAGCTTTCTTT. The full variable domain, rest sourced from reference TRBV7-2 and TRBJ1-1, is GAGVSQSPSNKVTEKGKDVELRCDPISGHTALYWYRQSLGQGLEFLIYFQGNSAPDKSGLPSDRFSAERTGGSVSTLTIQRTQQEDSAVYLCASSFRGPSGTEAFFGQGTRLTVV.

This rearrangement joins TRBV9 to TRBJ2-3, with 12 bases lining up with TRBD2. Per germline, CDR1 SGDLS and CDR2 YYNGEE. CDR3 length equals 17 residues. V lost 3 bases and J lost 2; bases outside the gene matches: 7. This CDR3 reads CASSARLAGEYTDTQYF. The CDR3 DNA sequence: TGTGCCAGCAGCGCACGACTAGCGGGGGAATACACAGATACGCAGTATTTT.

V gene TRBV27 combines with J gene TRBJ1-1; D is ambiguous. V was pared by 1 base and J by 2 bases, with 5 bases between. The CDR3 is made up of 13 amino acids. Per germline, CDR1 MNHEY and CDR2 SMNVEV (reference sequence). This CDR3 is CASSLYGNTEAFF. The CDR3 DNA follows: TGTGCCAGCAGTTTATACGGAAACACTGAAGCTTTCTTT.

V and J are TRBV27 and TRBJ2-7, with TRBD1 matching 7 bases. CDR1 and CDR2 (germline): MNHEY, SMNVEV (reference sequence). This CDR3 is built from 14 residues. V lost 2 bases and J lost 7; bases outside the gene matches: 8. CDR3 coding DNA: TGTGCCAGCAGTTTAAGACAGGGTCCGGGAGAGCAGTACTTC. Amino acids: CASSLRQGPGEQYF.

The chain's CDR3 is CASSSGVSSYEQYF. CDR3 bases: TGTGCCAGCAGTTCCGGGGTGAGCTCCTACGAGCAGTACTTC. The chain links TRBV27 to TRBJ2-7, with D tentatively TRBD2 (5 bases). The CDR3 is made up of 14 amino acids. V was clipped by 4 bases and J by 0 bases, with 10 bases between them. Germline loops: CDR1 MNHEY, CDR2 SMNVEV (reference sequence).

The chain combines TRBV6-5 with TRBJ2-4, with D perhaps assigned TRBD1 or TRBD2 (5 bases each). Germline V gives CDR1 MNHEY, CDR2 SVGAGI. The CDR3 has 14 residues. V shed 6 bases and J shed 3 bases, with 12 bases lying between them. The CDR3 region is CASSRPGGKNIQYF. CDR3 bases: TGTGCCAGCAGCCGCCCTGGGGGCAAAAACATTCAGTACTTC.

The chain links TRBV7-9 to TRBJ1-5; D is uncertain. Trimming pared 2 bases from V and 0 bases from J, leaving 2 bases between. CDR1 SEHNR and CDR2 FQNEAQ come from the germline V gene (reference sequence). CDR3 length equals 13 residues. DNA for the CDR3: TGTGCCAGCAGCTTAAATAGCAATCAGCCCCAGCATTTT. It codes for CASSLNSNQPQHF. Combining the CDR3 with reference TRBV7-9 and TRBJ1-5 gives the whole variable domain DTGVSQNPRHKITKRGQNVTFRCDPISEHNRLYWYRQTLGQGPEFLTYFQNEAQLEKSRLLSDRFSAERPKGSFSTLEIQRTEQGDSAMYLCASSLNSNQPQHFGDGTRLSIL.

The chain couples TRBV9 to TRBJ2-5, with 8 bases matching TRBD2. This CDR3 has 12 amino acids. The J segment lost 7 bases and the V segment lost 4 bases, leaving 3 bases of the junction unmatched. Germline V gives CDR1 SGDLS, CDR2 YYNGEE. The CDR3 region has the DNA TGTGCCAGCAGCCTCCGGGAGGGGACCCAGTACTTC. It is translated as CASSLREGTQYF.

This clone turned up a few times. The chain links TRBV6-6 to TRBJ1-1; no clear D. The CDR3 has 13 residues. Per germline, CDR1 MNHNY and CDR2 SVGAGI (reference sequence). The V gene lost 0 bases and the J gene lost 0 bases, with 2 bases spanning the gap. The CDR3 bases are TGTGCCAGCAGTTACTCGATGAACACTGAAGCTTTCTTT. This translates into CASSYSMNTEAFF.

This clone has more than one count but fewer than ten. This rearrangement joins TRBV10-1 to TRBJ2-7; 9 bases align to TRBD1. The germline gives CDR1 WNHNN, CDR2 SYGVQD (reference sequence). The CDR3 is made up of 14 amino acids. Losses at the gene ends were 2 bases for V and 5 bases for J; bases not matched to a gene: 4. CDR3 DNA sequence: TGCGCCAGCAGTGAGGGGACAGGGAGGCACGAGCAGTACTTC. Amino acids: CASSEGTGRHEQYF.